This T cell receptor (beta chain) was sequenced in a study of molecular identifiers for immune sequencing clone quantification (dated by TCRdb to between 2018 and 2020). About the full investigation: For a replicate experiment, the RNA from either approximately 20,000 or 100,000 naive CD8 T cells was divided into five aliquots, and four of those aliquots went on to sequencing. The study was a methods study using CD8 T cells to benchmark molecular-identifier clustering-based TCR repertoire sequencing (MIDCIRS) and TCR RNA copy counting.

Naive CD8 T cell libraries were made from approximately 20,000 to 1,000,000 sorted cells using 10%, 30% or 50% of purified RNA. Naive CD8 T cells, defined as CD8+CD4-CCR7+CD45RA+, were FACS-sorted into RLT Plus buffer on a BD FACSAria II. To test detection sensitivity, Jurkat RNA equal to 10 or so TCR copies was added to samples of 20,000-1,000,000 naive CD8 T cells. CD8 T cells were enriched using RosetteSep CD8+ T Cell Enrichment Cocktail and Ficoll-Paque, and the enriched cells then underwent ACK red cell lysis. The paper as a whole reports these results and caveats: Even against a background of one million naive CD8 T cells, spiked-in Jurkat TCR RNA amounting to a single cell's worth was reported to be detectable. Roughly 2.8 recovered TCR RNA copies per cell were obtained by modeling, versus roughly 10 by digital PCR, implying a capture efficiency of approximately 30%. Without barcode sub-clustering, chimeric consensus sequences inflated TCR diversity; chimeras reached as high as 47%. Highly expanded clone sizes could be underestimated because identical TCR molecules may share a barcode. The naive libraries included spiked-in Jurkat TCR RNA (around nine copies' worth), and this Jurkat TCR RNA is not part of the donor repertoire. In CMV-specific effector cells, over 97% of molecules were held by clones above 20 RNA copies, whereas under 1% of molecules were held by such clones in naive cells.

From cysteine to phenylalanine, the CDR3 is 14 amino acids long. Only the CDR3 region is kept as DNA, spanning 42 bases read in frame from base 1. CDR1 and CDR2 are read off the germline V gene as MDHEN and SYDVKM. This clonotype was counted many times. Its antigen remains undetermined. The junction departs from germline at one end; a sequencing error may be responsible. The method behind the library was PCR. Sequencing was performed on an Illumina HiSeq 4000. Bulk TCR libraries were prepared as previously described, using TCR primers listed in Table S5. Total RNA was purified with the Qiagen AllPrep DNA/RNA kit. Reads from multiple sequencing runs of the same library were pooled before analysis. The paper's data handling went like this. Reads were retained only if their TCR constant sequence matched exactly, and those retained reads were trimmed to 150 nt and grouped according to their 12-nt molecular barcodes. Reads in each barcode group were sub-clustered using a 15% Levenshtein threshold, and a quality-weighted consensus sequence was built for each RNA molecule. Non-functional sequences were removed, as were lower-count sequences one edit away from another. Based on fitting two negative binomial distributions, any barcode sub-cluster with under 20% of the maximum read count was discarded. The public sequencing data were trimmed at Q25 with fastp and processed into clonotypes with MiXCR by TCRdb, which kept only in-frame beta chains. A single entry per CDR3 protein holds the most common genes and DNA from its merged rows. These V and J calls derive from TCRdb rather than the authors' analysis. Within this sample are fewer than 70,000 distinct CDR3 sequences, with roughly 20% of them counted one time only. The ten largest clonotypes hold about 1.5% of the sample.

Recombination connected TRBV28 to TRBJ1-5; 7 middle bases align to TRBD1. Sequenced material: naive CD8+ T cells from blood, with Jurkat cell RNA spiked in. What the cell subset or site label conveys for this sample: FACS-sorted CD8+CD4-CCR7+CD45RA+ naive T cells. This clonotype originated in a human donor in good health. Some libraries in this study had Jurkat cell RNA spiked in. The DNA sequence is TGTGCCAGCGGTTTTGGAACAGGGGACCAGCCCCAGCATTTT. Its translation is CASGFGTGDQPQHF.